This T cell receptor beta chain was obtained from a study of CXCR3-negative and CXCR3-positive naive CD8 T cells. Findings of the study overall: Hydrophobicity was higher for TRB CDR3s found in CXCR3-positive naive cells than in CXCR3-negative naive cells.

Germline V gene lookup returns CDR1 LNHNV and CDR2 YYDKDF (reference sequence). The CDR3 has 17 residues. The method, 5' RACE with UMI labels, was used to prepare the TRB cDNA libraries. Reprocessing the 5' RACE reads, TCRdb reports a single entry for every CDR3 protein and omits DNA. The sample table includes tens of thousands of distinct CDR3 sequences. In regard to this clonotype: Its antigen is still unknown.

The chain employs TRBV15 and TRBJ2-5; with no DNA, the TCRdb D assignment of TRBD2 cannot be verified. The origin of this receptor is a human donor in good health. Some clones in this sample may be carry-over from other donors' samples. Sequencing was carried out using naive CXCR3+ CD8+ T cells from blood. Subset described: CD45RO-CCR7+CD27+CD95- naive CD8+ T cells expressing CXCR3 (TNR3+). The CDR3 is CATSRATEGWDRETQYF.